The clone carrying this T cell receptor (beta chain) was detected a few times. Its antigen remains unidentified. These data are taken from a study of blood T cells in healthy people across ages. Broader study findings: Unsorted PBMCs prevented conclusive naive versus antigen-experienced comparison. Aged donors had fewer naive CD4+ cells and lower diversity than long-lived donors.

PCR was performed a second time for 7 to 11 cycles using a sample-barcoded 5' primer and a J-beta primer mix. Via MiXCR, TCRdb re-called the 5' RACE reads, giving one row per CDR3 protein. The table lists about 930,000 distinct CDR3 sequences, roughly 28% of them singletons. Each individual donor underwent a draw of ten milliliters of peripheral blood. Trimming took off 7 bases at V and 3 bases at J, with 10 bases between the two ends. The CDR3 loop spans 12 amino acids. CDR1 is SNHLY, CDR2 FYNNEI, per germline. The same data also went into a second study, on T cells of mothers and their children. That paper notes: Detection of persistent microchimeric T cell clones did not occur.

V gene TRBV2 combines with J gene TRBJ2-7, with D unresolved. The receptor comes from a woman aged 40 to 55 in good health. Input material: blood. This CDR3 is CASKGSNYEQYF. In nucleotides, the CDR3 is TGTGCCAGCAAAGGGTCCAACTACGAGCAGTACTTC.